The rows below give T cell receptor beta chains drawn from one sample of a study of T-cell reconstitution after alpha-beta-depleted transplantation in children. A single record per CDR3 protein comes from TCRdb applying MiXCR to the PCR reads. There are approximately 430,000 distinct CDR3 sequences in the sample; about 17% occur only once, and 25% to 35% lies in the top ten. The sequences come from PBMCs, mostly from graft donor cells, collected 360 days after TCRalphabeta/CD19-depleted stem cell transplant. The origin of the receptors is a boy under two years old who had a stem cell transplant for Wiskott-Aldrich syndrome, so the T cells may come from the graft donor. Each CDR3 is given with its conserved first and last residue. D genes are given only for firm matches. For some rows the clone size is stated as once, few or many, or as a class when expanded; others skip it.

v_gene	abundance	j_gene	d_gene	CDR3aa	CDR3nt
TRBV6-5	NA	TRBJ2-4	NA	CASSYYREGAKNIQYF	TGTGCCAGCAGTTACTACAGGGAAGGAGCCAAAAACATTCAGTACTTC
TRBV28	NA	TRBJ1-2	TRBD1	CASSNTGGGYTF	TGTGCCAGCAGTAATACAGGGGGCGGCTACACCTTC
TRBV7-2	NA	TRBJ2-3	TRBD2	CASSLRLAPSTDTQYF	TGTGCCAGCAGCTTAAGACTAGCGCCTAGCACAGATACGCAGTATTTT
TRBV18	few	TRBJ2-1	TRBD2	CASSLGSGTSGFGFNEQFF	TGTGCCAGCTCACTAGGTTCCGGGACTAGCGGATTCGGGTTCAATGAGCAGTTCTTC
TRBV7-7	NA	TRBJ2-7	NA	CASSLGTFSSYEQYF	TGTGCCAGCAGCTTAGGGACCTTTTCCTCCTACGAGCAGTACTTC
TRBV14	few	TRBJ2-2	TRBD2	CASSQGQAGGYTGELFF	TGTGCCAGCAGCCAAGGGCAAGCGGGAGGATACACCGGGGAGCTGTTTTTT
TRBV5-1	NA	TRBJ1-1	TRBD1	CASSEGANTEAFF	TGCGCCAGCAGCGAGGGGGCGAACACTGAAGCTTTCTTT
TRBV7-9	few	TRBJ2-5	NA	CASSLGAVGLKETQYF	TGTGCCAGCAGCTTAGGCGCCGTTGGGTTAAAAGAGACCCAGTACTTC
TRBV10-3	many	TRBJ2-2	TRBD1	CATTGLNTGELFF	TGTGCCACGACAGGGCTCAACACCGGGGAGCTGTTTTTT
TRBV7-2	NA	TRBJ2-1	TRBD2	CASSLAGTSGRYEQFF	TGTGCCAGCAGCTTAGCCGGGACTAGCGGGAGATATGAGCAGTTCTTC
TRBV4-1	NA	TRBJ1-5	NA	CASSQDIFSNQPQHF	TGCGCCAGCAGCCAAGATATCTTCAGCAATCAGCCCCAGCATTTT
TRBV30	NA	TRBJ2-1	NA	CAWSVRSSYNEQFF	TGTGCCTGGAGTGTCCGAAGCTCTTACAATGAGCAGTTCTTC
TRBV7-9	many	TRBJ2-3	NA	CASSLDWDTDTQYF	TGTGCCAGCAGCTTAGATTGGGATACAGATACGCAGTATTTT
TRBV5-4	NA	TRBJ2-2	TRBD2	CASSSPSGSGELFF	TGTGCCAGCAGCTCACCAAGCGGGAGCGGGGAGCTGTTTTTT
TRBV25-1	few	TRBJ2-7	TRBD1	CASSEKDRSYEQYF	TGTGCCAGCAGTGAAAAGGACAGGTCCTACGAGCAGTACTTC
TRBV5-1	NA	TRBJ1-1	NA	CASRNQPNTEAFF	TGCGCCAGCAGGAATCAGCCGAACACTGAAGCTTTCTTT
TRBV20-1	NA	TRBJ2-1	TRBD2	CSAPPKRERPYNEQFF	TGCAGTGCTCCCCCTAAGCGGGAGAGGCCCTACAATGAGCAGTTCTTC
TRBV28	many	TRBJ1-1	NA	CASSTGKGRRDTEAFF	TGTGCCAGCAGCACAGGGAAGGGGCGGAGGGACACTGAAGCTTTCTTT
TRBV5-1	few	TRBJ2-7	TRBD2	CASTPGGGRNEQYF	TGCGCCAGCACCCCGGGGGGAGGGCGAAACGAGCAGTACTTC
TRBV19	NA	TRBJ2-1	TRBD2	CASSLGLVVEQFF	TGTGCCAGTAGTCTGGGACTAGTAGTTGAGCAGTTCTTC
TRBV12-3/TRBV12-4	many	TRBJ2-7	TRBD1	CASSKYPSGQGYEQYF	TGTGCCAGCAGTAAGTATCCCTCGGGACAGGGCTACGAGCAGTACTTC
TRBV6-1	few	TRBJ1-6	NA	CASSNKPPNSPLHF	TGTGCCAGCAGCAACAAGCCCCCTAATTCACCCCTCCACTTT
TRBV28	NA	TRBJ2-5	TRBD1	CASSLPWTGGTETQYF	TGTGCCAGCAGTTTACCGTGGACAGGGGGCACGGAGACCCAGTACTTC
TRBV24-1	NA	TRBJ2-5	NA	CATSDLSPGKETQYF	TGTGCCACCAGTGATTTGTCGCCAGGGAAAGAGACCCAGTACTTC
TRBV12-3/TRBV12-4	NA	TRBJ2-5	TRBD2	CACSAGGVRQETQYF	TGTGCCTGTTCGGCGGGGGGGGTAAGGCAAGAGACCCAGTACTTC
TRBV12-3/TRBV12-4	NA	TRBJ2-6	NA	CASTDRRAGVSGANVLTF	TGTGCCAGCACCGATCGTCGGGCAGGGGTCTCTGGGGCCAACGTCCTGACTTTC
TRBV20-1	NA	TRBJ2-3	TRBD2	CSAPSGGKTDTQYF	TGCAGTGCCCCAAGCGGGGGGAAAACAGATACGCAGTATTTT
TRBV7-9	few	TRBJ2-6	NA	CASSLDPSRSGANVLTF	TGTGCCAGCAGCTTAGACCCCTCAAGATCTGGGGCCAACGTCCTGACTTTC
TRBV7-2	NA	TRBJ2-3	NA	CASSFPLADTQYF	TGTGCCAGCAGCTTCCCACTAGCAGATACGCAGTATTTT
TRBV28	NA	TRBJ1-5	TRBD1	CASSSTGGVQPQHF	TGTGCCAGCAGTTCGACAGGGGGCGTGCAGCCCCAGCATTTT
TRBV20-1	few	TRBJ2-7	NA	CSASSTTTYEQYF	TGCAGTGCTAGTTCTACTACGACCTACGAGCAGTACTTC
TRBV28	few	TRBJ2-1	NA	CASRSQVDEQFF	TGTGCCAGCAGATCCCAGGTCGATGAGCAGTTCTTC
TRBV12-3/TRBV12-4	few	TRBJ2-1	TRBD2	CASSFARTSGTSAPNEQFF	TGTGCCAGCAGTTTTGCCCGGACTAGCGGGACCAGTGCCCCCAATGAGCAGTTCTTC
TRBV7-9	NA	TRBJ2-2	NA	CASSLGQGGTGELFF	TGTGCCAGCAGCCTGGGACAAGGAGGGACCGGGGAGCTGTTTTTT
TRBV29-1	NA	TRBJ2-5	NA	CSVDKPQGRTLGKKTQYF	TGCAGCGTTGATAAACCCCAAGGGAGGACCCTAGGGAAGAAGACCCAGTACTTC
TRBV28	NA	TRBJ2-1	TRBD2	CASSLVGGNYNEQFF	TGTGCCAGCAGTTTAGTGGGGGGGAACTACAATGAGCAGTTCTTC
TRBV11-3	few	TRBJ2-3	TRBD1	CASSLGQGEGDTQYF	TGTGCCAGCAGCTTAGGACAGGGGGAAGGAGATACGCAGTATTTT
TRBV3-1	few	TRBJ2-5	TRBD1	CASSRDREESQYF	TGTGCCAGCAGCCGGGACAGGGAAGAAAGCCAGTACTTC
TRBV12-3/TRBV12-4	NA	TRBJ2-2	TRBD2	CASSQMGLANTGELFF	TGTGCCAGCAGTCAGATGGGACTAGCGAACACCGGGGAGCTGTTTTTT
TRBV11-1	NA	TRBJ2-2	TRBD1	CASSSLRNRGKTNTGELFF	TGTGCCAGCAGCTCTCTCCGGAACAGGGGAAAGACGAACACCGGGGAGCTGTTTTTT
TRBV12-3/TRBV12-4	NA	TRBJ2-3	NA	CASSPRGEPGVHTQYF	TGTGCCAGCAGCCCCAGGGGGGAGCCGGGAGTACATACGCAGTATTTT
TRBV24-1	NA	TRBJ2-1	NA	CATSDRDRRVGNEQFF	TGTGCCACCAGTGACCGAGACAGGAGGGTTGGCAATGAGCAGTTCTTC
TRBV6-1	few	TRBJ2-1	NA	CASLQGRRPWASGYNEQFF	TGTGCCAGCTTACAGGGAAGGCGACCCTGGGCTAGCGGCTACAATGAGCAGTTCTTC
TRBV20-1	few	TRBJ2-1	TRBD2	CSARGSAGDWYNEQFF	TGCAGTGCTAGAGGATCGGCGGGAGACTGGTACAATGAGCAGTTCTTC
TRBV30	few	TRBJ2-3	NA	CAWIQRLSDTQYF	TGTGCCTGGATCCAACGACTTTCAGATACGCAGTATTTT
TRBV5-5	NA	TRBJ1-4	NA	CASFPGGRREKLFF	TGTGCCAGCTTCCCCGGGGGGCGCAGAGAAAAACTGTTTTTT
TRBV29-1	NA	TRBJ2-5	NA	CTCIGVQETQYF	TGCACGTGCATAGGGGTCCAAGAGACCCAGTACTTC
TRBV12-3/TRBV12-4	NA	TRBJ2-1	NA	CASSLGRQLTNEQFF	TGTGCCAGCAGTTTAGGGCGGCAGCTTACCAATGAGCAGTTCTTC
TRBV12-3/TRBV12-4	NA	TRBJ2-5	NA	CASREGHSQETQYF	TGTGCCAGCAGGGAGGGACACAGCCAAGAGACCCAGTACTTC
TRBV19	NA	TRBJ2-3	TRBD2	CASTGTNTDTQYF	TGTGCCAGTACCGGGACTAATACAGATACGCAGTATTTT
TRBV12-3/TRBV12-4	many	TRBJ2-7	NA	CASSLSNRPYEQYF	TGTGCCAGCAGCTTATCAAATAGACCCTACGAGCAGTACTTC
TRBV12-3/TRBV12-4	few	TRBJ2-7	NA	CASSLTEESGYEQYF	TGTGCCAGCAGTTTGACAGAAGAATCGGGCTACGAGCAGTACTTC
TRBV5-1	NA	TRBJ2-7	NA	CASSSGLPREQYF	TGCGCCAGCAGCTCGGGACTCCCGCGCGAGCAGTACTTC
TRBV7-9	NA	TRBJ1-2	TRBD1	CASSLGTGFDYGYTF	TGTGCCAGCAGCTTAGGGACAGGGTTCGACTATGGCTACACCTTC